The entry below describes one TCR beta chain. Only a few counts were recorded for this clone. Its antigen remains unidentified. No much larger clone is present one base from it, and per-base qualities are unavailable. The sample is drawn from a study of vaccination effects on CD4 cells after COVID-19 (dated by TCRdb to 2021 to 2024). About the investigation overall: To identify antigen-specific CD4+ T cell clonotypes by their expansion, the ViraFEST assay first stimulated PBMC with viral peptide pools and then applied TCR sequencing. Each participant received two doses of an mRNA SARS-CoV-2 vaccine, either BNT162b2 or mRNA-1273. Roughly 1.9 million PBMC per well were cultured with around 10 ug/ml peptides in IMDM containing 5% human AB serum, around 10 IU/ml IL-2 and gentamicin. In both COVID-19 convalescent patients and infection-naive vaccine recipients, the study compared SARS-CoV-2 spike-specific CD4+ TCR repertoires from before mRNA vaccination with those from after it. Altogether, around 9 COVID-19 convalescent patients and a few SARS-CoV-2-naive healthy vaccine recipients made up the full study. The Oncomine TCR Beta short-read assay on an Illumina iSeq 100 was used to sequence cultures from other donors in the study.

The germline V gene sets CDR1 to MDHEN and CDR2 to SYDVKM. V sheds 3 bases and J sheds 3 bases, leaving 6 bases between their ends. The CDR3, cysteine through phenylalanine, is 13 amino acids long. The sequence is cut down to CDR3 DNA, 39 bases in frame from base 1. After 10 days of culture, CD4+ T cells were isolated with the EasySep CD4+ T cell isolation kit. Negative nucleocapsid antibody results before and after vaccination confirmed that the healthy vaccine recipients had no prior SARS-CoV-2 infection. Half of the culture medium was replaced with fresh IL-2-containing medium on days 3 and 7. Each peptide stimulation condition was cultured in triplicate wells unless otherwise noted. Using Ficoll-Paque Plus gradient centrifugation, PBMC were separated from whole blood and then either used fresh or cryopreserved at -140C. The QIAamp micro DNA kit was used to extract genomic DNA from the cultured CD4+ T cells.

The paper's findings and limits, for the study overall: Only a small number of convalescent patients were included, and no early post-infection timepoints were available, which limited the study. Both infection-induced and vaccine-induced clones contracted markedly at late post-vaccination timepoints, which is consistent with waning T cell responses. In healthy vaccine recipients, vaccine-induced clones were almost all SARS-CoV-2 mono-reactive, with only 1 of 255 being cross-reactive with common cold coronaviruses.

The method behind the library was the immunoSEQ multiplex PCR assay. DNA from the cultured and isolated CD4+ T cells underwent TCR beta CDR3 sequencing. The authors' pipeline ran thus. The analysis removed non-productive TCR sequences, trimmed reads to the CDR3 region, and retained only CDR3s that were 7 or more amino acids long. The MANAFEST web app was used to identify antigen-specific clonotypes by comparing expansion in peptide wells with expansion in reference cultures. To count as positive, a clone had to show expansion at FDR<0.05 compared with the reference and with all other wells, an odds ratio above 5, and a frequency above 0.1% in two replicate wells. A clonotype was defined as cross-reactive if the clonotype was significantly expanded both in SARS-CoV-2 spike wells and in at least one common cold coronavirus spike condition. Levenshtein distance calculated with the stringdist R package was used to assess CDR3 similarity, and unrooted trees were constructed with ape in R 3.6.1. TCRdb mirrors the immuneACCESS table, restricted to in-frame sequences. Some clones are absent from its copies; in checked studies, under half trace to an unresolved V gene, and the reason for the others is unknown. Clone size and V and J calls were adopted from that table, with D and trimming inferred from the DNA. This sample lists roughly 36,000 clones; around 74% were detected once. The leading ten clones occupy around 2.9% of the sample.

The source was CD4+ T cells from PBMCs cultured without peptide, collected before COVID-19 vaccination. The chain couples TRBV28 to TRBJ1-5; the D gene cannot be named for sure. This clonotype was obtained from a human donor who received a COVID-19 vaccine. The DNA sequence reads TGTGCCAGCAGTTTCCCTAACAATCAGCCCCAGCATTTT. Its product reads: CASSFPNNQPQHF.